This T cell receptor beta chain was identified during a study of T cell changes during pregnancy in multiple sclerosis. Trimming cost V 6 bases and J 3 bases; bases outside gene matches: 5. This CDR3 contains 14 residues. The germline CDR1 and CDR2 sequences are MNHEY and SMNVEV (reference sequence). Using immunoSEQ multiplex PCR, the repertoire was profiled, and TCRdb retains in-frame clones only, with some absent. The table records 93,000 or so clones, roughly 93% of them present only once. The starting material was peripheral blood, obtained after pregnancy. The chain combines TRBV27 with TRBJ2-7; 10 positions agree with TRBD2. This TCR derives from a female donor with multiple sclerosis, enrolled in a pregnancy study. CDR3 DNA: TGTGCCAGCAGACGAGGACTAGCGGACTACGAGCAGTACTTC. Translated: CASRRGLADYEQYF.